The present T cell receptor beta chain was sequenced within a study of human T cells and chemical hapten exposure. CDR3 length equals 15 residues. Trimming pared 0 bases from V and 7 bases from J, leaving 15 bases between. Germline CDR1 reads SGHDN; CDR2 reads FVKESK. The sample's time point: patch test 3, about 24 weeks after DPC sensitization. Described treatment: therapeutic diphenylcyclopropenone sensitization with weekly scalp DPC. MiXCR, applied by TCRdb to the RACE reads, yields one record per CDR3 protein. Of 130,000 or so distinct CDR3 sequences in the sample, about 11% are singletons; the top ten hold 2.4%.

The receptor was derived from a woman aged 45-60 years with alopecia areata. Some clones in this sample may be carry-over from other donors' samples. The gene calls are TRBV14 and TRBJ1-1, with D possibly matching TRBD1 (5 bases). Sequenced here: whole blood, sampled in connection with sensitization to the hapten diphenylcyclopropenone (DPC). The CDR3 reads CASSQEEGDWVEAFF. The CDR3 nucleotides are TGTGCCAGCAGCCAAGAGGAAGGGGATTGGGTTGAAGCTTTCTTT.